These 22 T cell receptor beta chains came from one sample sequenced in a study of CD8+ T cells in alopecia areata. The treatment: oral pan-JAK inhibitor, 5-10 mg twice daily. Reverse transcription of extracted RNA yielded cDNA, which provided the sequencing template. Assay used: immunoSEQ multiplex PCR; TCRdb lists only in-frame clones, some missing. Of about 42,000 clones in the sample, approximately 65% are singletons; the top ten hold about 20%. This sample comprised CD8+ T cells sorted from blood, obtained at week 4, from a patient treated with tofacitinib. These receptor sequences come from a human donor with alopecia areata.

The chain links TRBV15 to TRBJ2-5, with D possibly matching TRBD2 (6 bases). In germline, CDR1 is LNHNV, CDR2 YYDKDF (reference sequence). There are 15 residues in the CDR3. V was pared by 1 base and J by 2 bases, with 11 bases between. CDR3 loop: CATSRGPGVQETQYF. The CDR3 coding sequence is TGTGCCACCAGCAGAGGGCCGGGGGTTCAAGAGACCCAGTACTTC.

The chain carries TRBV27 and TRBJ1-2; D might be TRBD1 (5 bases). This CDR3 comprises 13 residues. The V and J ends lost 4 bases and 4 bases respectively, with 10 bases between them. Germline V CDR1 and CDR2: MNHEY, SMNVEV (reference sequence). The CDR3 reads CASSSLQGYGYTF. CDR3 nucleotide sequence: TGTGCCAGCAGTTCACTCCAGGGCTATGGCTACACCTTC.

This chain connects TRBV9 to TRBJ1-1, with D possibly being TRBD1 (6 bases). Deletions cut 3 bases from V and 5 bases from J, with 14 bases between. Germline CDR1 is SGDLS and CDR2 is YYNGEE. CDR3 length equals 14 residues. CDR3 in amino acids: CASSEAGRGTEAFF. In DNA form, the CDR3 reads TGTGCCAGCAGCGAGGCAGGGAGGGGGACTGAAGCTTTCTTT.

The V call is TRBV27, the J call TRBJ2-7, with D perhaps matching TRBD1 (5 bases). V lost 0 bases and J 3 bases, leaving 15 bases between the germline ends. The CDR3 runs to 16 residues. CDR1 MNHEY and CDR2 SMNVEV come from the germline V gene (reference sequence). As DNA, the CDR3 is TGTGCCAGCAGTTTATCGGTGGGGCTCCCCGACTACGAGCAGTACTTC. This sequence encodes CASSLSVGLPDYEQYF.

This clone showed up just a few times. This chain joins TRBV2 and TRBJ2-6; D might be TRBD1 (6 bases). The CDR3 spans 16 residues. From germline, CDR1 is SNHLY and CDR2 FYNNEI. V was shortened by 6 bases and J by 0 bases, with 12 bases between the two germline ends. In DNA, the CDR3 is TGTGCCAGCAGGGGAGACAGGACCTCTGGGGCCAACGTCCTGACTTTC. Translating it yields CASRGDRTSGANVLTF. The full variable domain, completed using reference TRBV2 and TRBJ2-6, is EPEVTQTPSHQVTQMGQEVILRCVPISNHLYFYWYRQILGQKVEFLVSFYNNEISEKSEIFDDQFSVERPDGSNFTLKIRSTKLEDSAMYFCASRGDRTSGANVLTFGAGSRLTVL.

The V and J genes are TRBV29-1 and TRBJ2-7; possibly TRBD1 or TRBD2 for D (5 bases each). Trimming shortened V by 5 bases and J by 0 bases, and 14 bases separated the two germline ends. The CDR3 consists of 14 residues. From germline, CDR1 is SQVTM and CDR2 ANQGSEA. DNA for the CDR3: TGCAGCGTTTTCTGGTCAGGGAGCTCCTACGAGCAGTACTTC. Amino acid sequence: CSVFWSGSSYEQYF.

This clone was counted a few times. The chain links TRBV29-1 to TRBJ1-1, with D unclear. With 1 base removed from V and 6 bases from J, the gap between germline ends came to 0 bases. Germline CDR1 and CDR2: SQVTM and ANQGSEA. The CDR3 sequence is 9 residues long. The CDR3 coding sequence is TGCAGCGTTGAAGCTGAAGCTTTCTTT. Translated: CSVEAEAFF.

This clone has just one count. This chain connects TRBV2 to TRBJ1-2, with D tentatively TRBD1 (5 bases). Deletions cut 7 bases from V and 2 bases from J, with 11 bases between. The CDR3 sequence is 13 residues long. Looked up from germline, CDR1 is SNHLY and CDR2 is FYNNEI. The CDR3 is CASTPQVNYGYTF. The CDR3 DNA sequence: TGTGCCAGCACCCCACAGGTGAACTATGGCTACACCTTC.

The chain carries TRBV5-6 and TRBJ2-5, with D hard to call. CDR3 size: 14 residues. Trimming took 0 bases from V and 5 from J, leaving 11 bases between them. Germline CDR1 reads SGHDT; CDR2 reads YYEEEE. The CDR3 spells CASSLGHALETQYF. In DNA form, the CDR3 reads TGTGCCAGCAGCTTGGGGCACGCACTGGAGACCCAGTACTTC.

The J gene is TRBJ2-2, the V gene TRBV7-6; D ambiguous. Per germline, CDR1 SGHVS and CDR2 FNYEAQ. The CDR3 consists of 12 residues. V was shortened by 2 bases and J by 2 bases, with 0 bases between the two germline ends. This chain's CDR3 is CASSLNTGELFF. The CDR3 nucleotides are TGTGCCAGCAGCTTAAACACCGGGGAGCTGTTTTTT.

This clone is a singleton in its sample. This chain uses TRBV6-4 with TRBJ2-7; D gene unclear. The V end was cut by 7 bases, the J end by 7 bases, with 11 bases between. Germline assignment: CDR1 MRHNA and CDR2 SNTAGT. This CDR3 has 11 residues. The CDR3 sequence: CASTVFGEQYF. The CDR3 region has the DNA TGTGCCAGCACGGTATTTGGGGAGCAGTACTTC.

The J gene is TRBJ1-4, the V gene TRBV30; TRBD1 matches 11 bases. The CDR3 runs 14 residues. Trimming at V came to 3 bases and at J to 6 bases, leaving 3 bases not matched to a gene. CDR1 and CDR2 (germline): GTSNPN, SVGIG (reference sequence). The CDR3 spells CAWSPGQGDEKLFF. As DNA, the CDR3 is TGTGCCTGGAGCCCGGGACAGGGGGATGAAAAACTGTTTTTT. Together with reference TRBV30 and TRBJ1-4, the CDR3 gives the full variable domain: SQTIHQWPATLVQPVGSPLSLECTVEGTSNPNLYWYRQAAGRGLQLLFYSVGIGQISSEVPQNLSASRPQDRQFILSSKKLLLSDSGFYLCAWSPGQGDEKLFFGSGTQLSVL.

This clone occurred a few times. The V call is TRBV27, the J call TRBJ1-2, with D possibly matching TRBD1 (5 bases). The CDR3 runs to 12 residues. Trimming removed 6 bases at V and 7 bases at J, with 12 bases between. Germline V gene lookup returns CDR1 MNHEY and CDR2 SMNVEV (reference sequence). The CDR3 DNA follows: TGTGCCAGCAGATCAGGGTCAGCTGGCTACACCTTC. Protein sequence: CASRSGSAGYTF.

The J gene is TRBJ2-7, the V gene TRBV29-1; D gene uncertain. Trimming shortened V by 6 bases and J by 3 bases, and 9 bases separated the two germline ends. The CDR3 contains 11 residues. CDR1 and CDR2 from the germline V gene are SQVTM and ANQGSEA. This CDR3 reads CSVQVDYEQYF. The DNA of the CDR3 is TGCAGCGTCCAGGTGGACTACGAGCAGTACTTC.

This clone was recorded only once. V usage is TRBV29-1 and J usage is TRBJ1-3; unclear D gene. This CDR3 region has 11 residues. Deletions cut 5 bases from V and 1 base from J, with 3 bases between. Germline CDR1 SQVTM, CDR2 ANQGSEA. The CDR3 spells CSVHSGNTIYF. DNA of the CDR3: TGCAGCGTTCATTCTGGAAACACCATATATTTT. The variable domain in full, completed from reference TRBV29-1 and TRBJ1-3, reads SAVISQKPSRDICQRGTSLTIQCQVDSQVTMMFWYRQQPGQSLTLIATANQGSEATYESGFVIDKFPISRPNLTFSTLTVSNMSPEDSSIYLCSVHSGNTIYFGEGSWLTVV.

This clone was recorded a few times. V gene TRBV7-2 combines with J gene TRBJ2-4; TRBD2 matches at 11 bases. CDR1 is SGHTA, CDR2 FQGNSA, per germline. V dropped 1 base and J dropped 6; count of bases not matched to a gene: 2. The CDR3 has 15 amino acids. CDR3 sequence reads: CASSLDGTSGNIQYF. CDR3 nucleotide sequence: TGTGCCAGCAGCTTAGATGGGACTAGCGGAAACATTCAGTACTTC.

The chain carries TRBV2 and TRBJ2-1, with 13 bases that match TRBD2. Germline V gives CDR1 SNHLY, CDR2 FYNNEI. Germline trimming cut 5 bases from V and 2 bases from J; bases unmatched to any gene: 6. This CDR3 comprises 17 residues. CDR3 nucleotides: TGTGCCAGCAGTACCACGACTAGCGGGGGGACCTACAATGAGCAGTTCTTC. Protein product: CASSTTTSGGTYNEQFF.

This clone was detected a few times. V usage is TRBV30 and J usage is TRBJ2-7; weak D call: TRBD1 (5 bases). The germline gives CDR1 GTSNPN, CDR2 SVGIG (reference sequence). The germline V and J ends were trimmed by 2 bases and 1 base, with 12 bases remaining between them. The CDR3 sequence is 14 residues long. The DNA of the CDR3 is TGTGCCTGGAGTAGGGGTCAGGGATCCTACGAGCAGTACTTC. Protein sequence: CAWSRGQGSYEQYF.

The gene calls are TRBV6-6 and TRBJ1-5; maybe TRBD1 (5 bases). V lost 8 bases to trimming and J lost 2 bases, with 10 bases between them. This CDR3 is 13 amino acids long. Germline V gives CDR1 MNHNY, CDR2 SVGAGI (reference sequence). The CDR3 is CASWGDGNQPQHF. The CDR3 bases are TGTGCCAGCTGGGGGGATGGCAATCAGCCCCAGCATTTT.

This clone was found a few times. The chain has TRBV30 and TRBJ1-6, with 8 bases aligning to TRBD1. V shed 4 bases and J 7 bases; nucleotides not matched to a gene: 6. Germline CDR1 and CDR2: GTSNPN and SVGIG (reference sequence). The CDR3 loop spans 14 amino acids. The CDR3 protein is CAWMTGQGNSPLHF. In nucleotides, the CDR3 is TGTGCCTGGATGACCGGACAGGGAAATTCACCCCTCCACTTT.

The chain joins TRBV6-6 to TRBJ1-1; D call uncertain. The CDR3 sequence is 14 residues long. V lost 3 bases and J 5 bases, leaving 13 bases between the germline ends. Germline V gene lookup returns CDR1 MNHNY and CDR2 SVGAGI (reference sequence). CDR3 amino acids: CASSYGRGRTEAFF. As DNA, the CDR3 is TGTGCCAGCAGTTATGGTCGGGGTCGGACTGAAGCTTTCTTT.

With regard to this clone: Other DNA sequences within the sample encode an identical CDR3. J is TRBJ2-7 and V is TRBV4-3; 11 bases match TRBD1. Germline V CDR1 and CDR2: LGHNA, YSLEER. The CDR3 runs to 15 residues. Losses at the gene ends were 3 bases for V and 1 base for J; bases not matched to a gene: 2. The CDR3 protein is CASSQGTGGSYEQYF. CDR3 nucleotides: TGCGCCAGCAGCCAGGGGACAGGGGGGTCCTACGAGCAGTACTTC.